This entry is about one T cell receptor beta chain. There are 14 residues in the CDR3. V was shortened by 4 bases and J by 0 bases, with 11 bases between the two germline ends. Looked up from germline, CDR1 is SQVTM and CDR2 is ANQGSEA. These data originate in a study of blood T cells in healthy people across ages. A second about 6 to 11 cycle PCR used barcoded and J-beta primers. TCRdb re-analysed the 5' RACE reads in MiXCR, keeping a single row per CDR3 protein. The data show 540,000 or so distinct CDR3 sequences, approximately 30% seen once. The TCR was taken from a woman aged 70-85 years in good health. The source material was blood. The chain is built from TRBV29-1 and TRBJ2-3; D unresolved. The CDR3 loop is CSVVRHPSTDTQYF. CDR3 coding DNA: TGCAGCGTTGTAAGACACCCAAGCACAGATACGCAGTATTTT.